The 11 T cell receptor beta chains below come from one sample, sequenced in a study of cytomegalovirus exposure and HLA in healthy donors (dated by TCRdb to the late 2010s). Library prep was done by the immunoSEQ multiplex PCR assay. For the multiplex PCR, a mixture combining 60 forward primers for TCR Vbeta segments and 13 reverse primers for TCR Jbeta segments was used. This immuneACCESS table, as held by TCRdb, lists in-frame sequences with V and J called but not all clones. Of the missing ones, under half trace to an unresolved V gene in checked studies; the others have no known cause. The sample includes 150,000 to 200,000 clones, with roughly 87% observed a single time. The top ten constitute approximately 0.23% of the sample. Input material: PBMCs. The receptors were gathered from a girl in the first two years of life in good health and CMV-seronegative.

The chain combines TRBV11-2 with TRBJ2-7; D possibly corresponds to TRBD2 (7 bases). This CDR3 is built from 15 residues. Looked up from germline, CDR1 is SGHAT and CDR2 is FQNNGV. Trimming took 1 base from V and 7 from J, leaving 17 bases between them. CDR3 residues: CASSLGGREWEEQYF. CDR3 DNA: TGTGCCAGCAGCTTAGGGGGGCGGGAGTGGGAAGAGCAGTACTTC.

This sequence joins TRBV21-1 and TRBJ1-5. TRBV21-1 is flagged as a pseudogene. The CDR3 consists of 17 residues. CDR3 sequence (DNA): TGTGCCAGCAGCAAGGTGGATAAGGGACTTTGGGGTCAGCCCCAGCATTTT. Translation gives CASSKVDKGLWGQPQHF.

The V gene is TRBV7-8, the J gene TRBJ1-3, with D uncertain. The CDR3 covers 14 residues. The V end was cut by 0 bases, the J end by 0 bases, with 3 bases between. In germline, CDR1 is SGHVS, CDR2 FQNEAQ. The CDR3 sequence: CASSLAISGNTIYF. CDR3 nucleotide sequence: TGTGCCAGCAGCTTAGCCATCTCTGGAAACACCATATATTTT.

This rearrangement joins TRBV5-1 to TRBJ2-1; D is perhaps TRBD1 (5 bases). Germline V gene lookup returns CDR1 SGHRS and CDR2 YFSETQ. The CDR3 has 15 residues. The ends were cut back, 0 bases at V and 7 bases at J, with 14 bases in the middle. The chain's CDR3 is CASSLAFQGSNEQFF. The CDR3, as DNA: TGCGCCAGCAGCTTGGCGTTCCAGGGATCGAATGAGCAGTTCTTC.

The chain uses TRBV13 and TRBJ2-7, with 9 bases that match TRBD2. The J segment lost 6 bases and the V segment lost 3 bases, leaving 6 bases of the junction unmatched. The CDR3 is 14 residues long. Germline CDR1 is PRHDT and CDR2 is FYEKMQ (reference sequence). The CDR3 DNA sequence: TGTGCCAGCAGCTTGCCGGGACTAGCATTCGAGCAGTACTTC. Its protein product is CASSLPGLAFEQYF.

The rearrangement links TRBV5-4 to TRBJ1-1; tentatively, D is TRBD1 (5 bases). Trimming left V 0 bases short and J 1 base short, with 16 bases between. CDR3 size: 17 residues. In germline, CDR1 is SGHNT, CDR2 YYREEE (reference sequence). Here the CDR3 reads CASSLGRGTGGNTEAFF. The CDR3 DNA reads TGTGCCAGCAGCTTGGGCCGAGGGACGGGGGGGAACACTGAAGCTTTCTTT.

The genes are TRBV7-2 and TRBJ2-1; 12 nucleotides align to TRBD2. The germline V gene has CDR1 SGHTA and CDR2 FQGNSA. CDR3 length: 15 residues. With 3 bases clipped from V and 8 bases from J, the junction kept 5 bases outside the gene matches. As DNA, the CDR3 is TGTGCCAGCAGCTTTCGGACTAGCGGGAAAGATGAGCAGTTCTTC. Encoded protein: CASSFRTSGKDEQFF.

The chain recombines TRBV28 with TRBJ1-2, with D maybe TRBD1 (5 bases). Trimming removed 5 bases at V and 2 bases at J, with 15 bases between. Germline V gives CDR1 MDHEN, CDR2 SYDVKM. This CDR3 is 15 amino acids long. This chain's CDR3 is CASSPHVGGNYGYTF. The CDR3 region has the DNA TGTGCCAGCAGTCCCCATGTTGGGGGGAACTATGGCTACACCTTC.

The chain links TRBV5-8 to TRBJ2-6; D is uncertain. This CDR3 spans 14 amino acids. The V end lost 4 bases, the J end lost 1 base, and 6 bases lay between the germline ends. Germline-derived CDR1 and CDR2 are SGHTS and YDEGEE. DNA of the CDR3: TGTGCCAGCAGCCCCGCGTCTGGGGCCAACGTCCTGACTTTC. This gives the protein CASSPASGANVLTF.

This clone occurred once. V gene TRBV5-4 combines with J gene TRBJ2-7; TRBD1 aligns across 7 bases. The CDR3 totals 12 residues. V lost 2 bases and J lost 6; bases outside the gene matches: 2. Germline values: CDR1 SGHNT, CDR2 YYREEE (reference sequence). CDR3 nucleotides: TGTGCCAGCAGCTTTTCAGGGGGCGAGCAGTACTTC. Its translation: CASSFSGGEQYF.

The chain combines TRBV29-1 with TRBJ1-1; TRBD1 aligns across 7 bases. The CDR3 has 14 residues. Germline CDR1 and CDR2: SQVTM and ANQGSEA. The ends lost 5 bases at V and 2 bases at J; junction bases unmatched: 8. The CDR3: CSVKGAEGNTEAFF. DNA for the CDR3: TGCAGCGTTAAGGGGGCTGAGGGAAACACTGAAGCTTTCTTT.